Listed below are T cell receptor beta chains from one sample, sequenced in a study of cytomegalovirus exposure and HLA in healthy donors. Generated by immunoSEQ multiplex PCR, the TCRdb table keeps only in-frame clones and is missing some. The sample includes approximately 110,000 clones, roughly three fifths seen only once; the top ten take less than 4.5%. Sequencing was performed on PBMCs. These receptors were taken from a man aged 30-40 years in good health and CMV-seropositive. Both conserved end residues are part of each CDR3. The D gene is left open where the match is weak. Not every row has a clone size; where given, it reads once, few, many or a size class.

D gene,clone size,J gene,V gene,CDR3 DNA,CDR3 protein
-,-,TRBJ1-5,TRBV5-8,TGTGCCAGCAGCTTGCCTTATCGGCAGGATAGCAATCAGCCCCAGCATTTT,CASSLPYRQDSNQPQHF
TRBD1,-,TRBJ1-2,TRBV7-2,TGTGCCAGCAGCTCCGGGACAGGGGGCAACTATGGCTACACCTTC,CASSSGTGGNYGYTF
-,-,TRBJ2-3,TRBV5-6,TGTGCCAGCAGCTTGAACCCCAGGGCCCTGGAGACAGATACGCAGTATTTT,CASSLNPRALETDTQYF
-,once,TRBJ2-5,TRBV5-4,TGTGCCAGCAGCGGAGTCGGGGGGCAGGGAGAGACCCAGTACTTC,CASSGVGGQGETQYF
TRBD1,few,TRBJ2-7,TRBV19,TGTGCCAGTAGTACGCCGGGACAGACCTACGAGCAGTACTTC,CASSTPGQTYEQYF
TRBD1,-,TRBJ1-2,TRBV27,TGTGCCAGCAGCTTGACAGGGGACCCTAACTATGGCTACACCTTC,CASSLTGDPNYGYTF
TRBD2,-,TRBJ2-7,TRBV11-2,TGTGCCAGCAGCTTAGGTTTGAGCGGGAGCGAGCAGTACTTC,CASSLGLSGSEQYF
-,-,TRBJ2-3,TRBV29-1,TGCAGCGTTGTAGCTGATACGCAGTATTTT,CSVVADTQYF
-,-,TRBJ2-1,TRBV4-2,TGTGCCAGCAGCCAAGACCGACTAGAAGTCTCCTACAATGAGCAGTTCTTC,CASSQDRLEVSYNEQFF
-,-,TRBJ1-2,TRBV7-9,TGTTCCAGCAGCTTAGACTCGCTTGGCTACACCTTC,CSSSLDSLGYTF
TRBD2,-,TRBJ2-5,TRBV12-5,TGTGCTAGTGGTTCCGGACTAGCGGGGGCCCGCCAAGAGACCCAGTACTTC,CASGSGLAGARQETQYF
TRBD2,-,TRBJ2-3,TRBV7-9,TGTGCCAGCAGCTTCTACGGGGGGGCCAGGGATACGCAGTATTTT,CASSFYGGARDTQYF
-,-,TRBJ1-1,TRBV5-6,TGTGCCAGCAGCTTTGGGACACTAACCACTGAAGCTTTCTTT,CASSFGTLTTEAFF
-,-,TRBJ1-1,TRBV15,TGTGCCACCGCCCCCGCGGGGTTAGAAGCTTTCTTT,CATAPAGLEAFF
-,-,TRBJ2-5,TRBV5-1,TGCGCCAGCAGCTCGACTAGTGGAGAGACCCAGTACTTC,CASSSTSGETQYF
-,-,TRBJ2-2,TRBV7-9,TGTGCCAGCAGCCCGAATTTGAGGGTGGAACGAGGGGAGCTGTTTTTT,CASSPNLRVERGELFF
TRBD1,-,TRBJ2-1,TRBV6-6,TGTGCCAGCAGCGGACAGGGGGCCAATGAGCAGTTCTTC,CASSGQGANEQFF
-,-,TRBJ1-3,TRBV6-1,TGTGCCAGCAGAACAGGGTCTGGAAACACCATATATTTT,CASRTGSGNTIYF
-,-,TRBJ1-6,TRBV6-5,TGTGCCAGCAGACCCCAAGGGGCGAATTCACCCCTCCACTTT,CASRPQGANSPLHF
-,-,TRBJ2-7,TRBV7-3,TGTGCCAGCAGCTTCCGGGACACCGCCTACGAGCAGTACTTC,CASSFRDTAYEQYF
-,-,TRBJ2-7,TRBV18,TGTGCCAGCTCACAAGGACTCTTCAGCTCCTACGAGCAGTACTTC,CASSQGLFSSYEQYF
-,-,TRBJ1-4,TRBV10-3,TGTGCCATCAGCGACAGTCCTAATGAAAAACTGTTTTTT,CAISDSPNEKLFF
-,-,TRBJ1-2,TRBV16,TGTGCCAGCAGCCCCACGCAGGCCGCTAACTATGGCTACACCTTC,CASSPTQAANYGYTF
-,-,TRBJ2-7,TRBV4-1,TGCGCCAGCAGCCAAGTCTCTGGGACATTCCTCTACGAGCAGTACTTC,CASSQVSGTFLYEQYF
-,-,TRBJ1-5,TRBV6-5,TGTGCCAGCAGACCGGACAGTTATAGCAATCAGCCCCAGCATTTT,CASRPDSYSNQPQHF
TRBD1,-,TRBJ2-2,TRBV2,TGTGCCAGCAGTGAGAGGGACAGGGGGCTGGGGGAGCTGTTTTTT,CASSERDRGLGELFF
TRBD1,-,TRBJ1-3,TRBV9,TGTGCCAGCAGCGCGACAGGGAGTGGAAACACCATATATTTT,CASSATGSGNTIYF
TRBD1,-,TRBJ2-7,TRBV7-9,TGTGCCAGCAGCCGGGACAGAGCCTACGAGCAGTACTTC,CASSRDRAYEQYF
-,-,TRBJ2-2,TRBV11-3,TGTGCCAGCAGCATCGACCCAGGGGCCACCGGGGAGCTGTTTTTT,CASSIDPGATGELFF
-,-,TRBJ1-1,TRBV18,TGTGCCAGCAAGACACCGAACACTGAAGCTTTCTTT,CASKTPNTEAFF
-,-,TRBJ2-2,TRBV7-6,TGTGCCAGCAGCTTACGTACGGGGTTCGGGGAGCTGTTTTTT,CASSLRTGFGELFF
-,few,TRBJ1-2,TRBV14,TGTGCCAGCAGCCAAGATTACGCTAGTAACTATGGCTACACCTTC,CASSQDYASNYGYTF